A single sample is the source of the 29 T cell receptor beta chains below, sequenced in a study of blood T cell repertoires in COVID-19. The repertoire was sequenced with immunoSEQ multiplex PCR; TCRdb's copy has only in-frame clones and lacks some. The repertoire has more than 85,000 clones, approximately 81% of them found once; the top ten carry nearly 25%. The sequencing sample was made of peripheral blood. These receptors were taken from an elderly man with active or convalescent COVID-19.

With respect to this clone: This may be a read error: a much more frequent sequence differs by one nucleotide. CDR3 in DNA: TGTGCCAGCAGTCGGACTAGCGGGGCCGGGGAGCTGTTTTTT. It codes for CASSRTSGAGELFF. The chain couples TRBV28 to TRBJ2-2; TRBD2 matches 12 bases. J was trimmed by 6 bases and V by 5 bases; bases with no gene match: 1. The germline gives CDR1 MDHEN, CDR2 SYDVKM. CDR3 size: 14 residues.

The CDR3 loop reads CASRPQSGGNQPQHF. Here the CDR3 DNA reads TGCGCCAGCCGGCCCCAATCGGGGGGCAATCAGCCCCAGCATTTT. J is TRBJ1-5 and V is TRBV5-1, with D possibly matching TRBD1 (5 bases). This CDR3 spans 15 amino acids. Germline V CDR1 and CDR2: SGHRS, YFSETQ. V shed 7 bases and J shed 2 bases, with 16 bases lying between them.

J is TRBJ1-1 and V is TRBV7-3; possible D gene TRBD1, 5 bases. Germline V lookup: CDR1 SGHTA, CDR2 FQGTGA. Trimming left V 5 bases short and J 2 bases short, with 12 bases between. The CDR3 covers 14 residues. CDR3 coding DNA: TGTGCCAGCAGCCCAAGTCAGGGAAACACTGAAGCTTTCTTT. This encodes CASSPSQGNTEAFF.

This rearrangement joins TRBV18 to TRBJ1-2, with D hard to call. CDR1 and CDR2 (germline): KGHSH, LQKENI. The germline V and J ends were trimmed by 2 bases and 3 bases, with 7 bases remaining between them. This CDR3 is built from 13 residues. DNA for the CDR3: TGTGCCAGCTCACCAACAGCTGACTATGGCTACACCTTC. Translated: CASSPTADYGYTF. The full variable domain, completed using reference TRBV18 and TRBJ1-2, is NAGVMQNPRHLVRRRGQEARLRCSPMKGHSHVYWYRQLPEEGLKFMVYLQKENIIDESGMPKERFSAEFPKEGPSILRIQQVVRGDSAAYFCASSPTADYGYTFGSGTRLTVV.

The CDR3 loop reads CASSVTSQRSYGYTF. Written as DNA, the CDR3 is TGTGCCAGCAGCGTTACCTCCCAGCGGAGCTATGGCTACACCTTC. The chain joins TRBV9 to TRBJ1-2; D is unresolved. V shed 2 bases and J shed 4 bases, with 15 bases lying between them. Germline V gene sequence: CDR1 SGDLS, CDR2 YYNGEE. The CDR3 is 15 amino acids.

The chain links TRBV4-3 to TRBJ1-2; D is undetermined. V lost 0 bases, J lost 9 bases, and 14 bases lay in between. The germline CDR1 and CDR2 sequences are LGHNA and YSLEER. There are 14 residues in the CDR3. This CDR3 is CASSQDRRAQSYTF. The CDR3, as DNA: TGCGCCAGCAGCCAAGATCGGAGGGCGCAGAGCTACACCTTC.

V is TRBV5-1 and J is TRBJ2-5, with 10 bases fitting TRBD1. V was pared by 1 base and J by 5 bases, with 5 bases of the junction left unmatched. Germline lookup yields CDR1 SGHRS and CDR2 YFSETQ. This CDR3 region has 15 residues. The CDR3 sequence is CASSLPTGGSETQYF. The CDR3 nucleotides read TGCGCCAGCAGCTTGCCGACAGGGGGCTCGGAGACCCAGTACTTC.

The V and J genes are TRBV3-1 (or the pseudogene TRBV3-2) and TRBJ2-1; D gene ambiguous. Trimming took 1 base from V and 1 from J, leaving 8 bases between them. This CDR3 spans 15 amino acids. Germline CDR1 LGHDT, CDR2 YNNKEL (reference sequence). The CDR3: CASSQVLVSYNEQFF. For the CDR3, the DNA is TGTGCCAGCAGCCAAGTGCTAGTATCCTACAATGAGCAGTTCTTC.

Here the CDR3 DNA reads TGTGCCAGCAGCCCTGGACACACGAACACTGAAGCTTTCTTT. Protein sequence: CASSPGHTNTEAFF. The V call is TRBV7-3, the J call TRBJ1-1; D is perhaps TRBD1 (5 bases). This CDR3 is 14 amino acids long. With 5 bases removed from V and 1 base from J, the gap between germline ends came to 11 bases. Germline lookup yields CDR1 SGHTA and CDR2 FQGTGA.

The V and J genes are TRBV5-4 and TRBJ1-1; 7 bases agree with TRBD1. The CDR3 has 16 amino acids. Trimming cost V 0 bases and J 5 bases; bases outside gene matches: 10. Germline loops: CDR1 SGHNT, CDR2 YYREEE (reference sequence). CDR3 DNA sequence: TGTGCCAGCAGCTTGGGAGGGGGCAGGAGGGGTACTGAAGCTTTCTTT. Translated: CASSLGGGRRGTEAFF.

The V call is TRBV13, the J call TRBJ1-6; 7 positions agree with TRBD1. The CDR3 has 19 residues. V trimming: 2 bases; J trimming: 0 bases; junction bases outside the gene matches: 10. Germline CDR1 and CDR2: PRHDT and FYEKMQ (reference sequence). CDR3 sequence: CASSLRGQFGGSYNSPLHF. CDR3 nucleotide sequence: TGTGCCAGCAGCTTAAGGGGACAGTTTGGGGGCTCCTATAATTCACCCCTCCACTTT.

This clone has just a few counts. This chain's CDR3 is CASSSSGSQLEQYF. CDR3 nucleotides: TGTGCCAGCAGCTCCTCCGGGTCCCAACTCGAGCAGTACTTC. The V call is TRBV7-9, the J call TRBJ2-7; D unresolved. The germline gives CDR1 SEHNR, CDR2 FQNEAQ (reference sequence). The CDR3 spans 14 residues. Trimming pared 4 bases from V and 6 bases from J, leaving 16 bases between.

In its sample, this clone was seen once. The chain is built from TRBV19 and TRBJ2-1; 8 nucleotides line up with TRBD2. Losses at the gene ends were 5 bases for V and 13 bases for J; bases not matched to a gene: 7. The CDR3 covers 12 residues. In germline, CDR1 is LNHDA, CDR2 SQIVND (reference sequence). The CDR3 nucleotides are TGTGCCAGTAGTCCCCGGGGGGGCCTCCAGTTCTTC. It encodes CASSPRGGLQFF.

V gene TRBV7-8 combines with J gene TRBJ2-7; 11 nucleotides line up with TRBD2. The germline V gene encodes CDR1 SGHVS and CDR2 FQNEAQ. CDR3 length equals 14 residues. The V gene end was trimmed by 4 bases and the J gene end by 2 bases; junction bases not matched to a gene: 1. This chain's CDR3 is CASSSSGGTYEQYF. The CDR3, as DNA: TGTGCCAGCAGCTCTAGCGGGGGGACCTACGAGCAGTACTTC.

The chain carries TRBV30 and TRBJ1-2; 9 nucleotides line up with TRBD1. The ends lost 3 bases at V and 1 base at J; junction bases unmatched: 6. Germline loops: CDR1 GTSNPN, CDR2 SVGIG (reference sequence). The CDR3 length is 15 residues. The DNA for the CDR3 is TGTGCCTGGAGCTCCGGGACAGGGAATAACTATGGCTACACCTTC. Translating gives CAWSSGTGNNYGYTF. Filled out from reference TRBV30 and TRBJ1-2, the complete variable domain reads SQTIHQWPATLVQPVGSPLSLECTVEGTSNPNLYWYRQAAGRGLQLLFYSVGIGQISSEVPQNLSASRPQDRQFILSSKKLLLSDSGFYLCAWSSGTGNNYGYTFGSGTRLTVV.

The CDR3 reads CASSQDGTGSSTDTQYF. As DNA, the CDR3 is TGCGCCAGCAGCCAAGATGGTACAGGGTCCAGCACAGATACGCAGTATTTT. This chain joins TRBV4-1 and TRBJ2-3; perhaps TRBD1 as D (6 bases). Germline-derived CDR1 and CDR2 are MGHRA and YSYEKL. Trimming shortened V by 0 bases and J by 0 bases, and 13 bases separated the two germline ends. The CDR3 length is 17 residues.

This chain links TRBV20-1 with TRBJ2-1; TRBD2 aligns across 8 bases. Germline loops: CDR1 DFQATT, CDR2 SNEGSKA (reference sequence). The CDR3 consists of 14 residues. V gave up 3 bases and J gave up 5 bases; unmatched junction bases: 6. The CDR3 nucleotides are TGCAGTGCTAGTTCCGGGGGGGCGGACAATGAGCAGTTCTTC. Translation: CSASSGGADNEQFF.

The chain has TRBV5-1 and TRBJ2-7; D remains ambiguous. Per germline, CDR1 SGHRS and CDR2 YFSETQ. This CDR3 spans 12 amino acids. Deletions cut 4 bases from V and 0 bases from J, with 5 bases between. CDR3 amino acids: CASSSYSYEQYF. Here the CDR3 DNA reads TGCGCCAGCAGCAGCTACTCCTACGAGCAGTACTTC.

The V gene is TRBV11-2, the J gene TRBJ1-4, with D unclear. Germline V gives CDR1 SGHAT, CDR2 FQNNGV. Trimming cost V 2 bases and J 0 bases, with 7 bases left between them. This CDR3 is 15 amino acids long. The CDR3 sequence is CASSLRSATNEKLFF. The DNA for the CDR3 is TGTGCCAGCAGCTTAAGGAGTGCAACTAATGAAAAACTGTTTTTT.

V and J are TRBV12-5 and TRBJ1-5; 10 positions match TRBD1. From germline, CDR1 is LGHNT and CDR2 FRNRAP. The CDR3 totals 18 residues. V lost 2 bases, J lost 3 bases, and 10 bases stayed unmatched. The CDR3 region has the DNA TGTGCTAGTGGTTTGATAACCGGGACAGGGGCCTCCAATCAGCCCCAGCATTTT. It translates to CASGLITGTGASNQPQHF.

This clone is a singleton in its sample. This chain joins TRBV21-1 and TRBJ1-6; TRBD1 was called by the table and not checked on the DNA. TRBV21-1 is described as a pseudogene. CDR3 size: 18 residues. The CDR3 sequence is CASSPPSAGGAYNSPLHF. The CDR3, as DNA: TGTGCCAGCAGCCCCCCCTCGGCAGGGGGTGCCTATAATTCACCCCTCCACTTT.

CDR3 protein: CASSRSRQGVYNEQFF. DNA for the CDR3: TGCGCCAGCAGCAGGAGCCGACAGGGGGTTTACAATGAGCAGTTCTTC. The rearrangement links TRBV5-1 to TRBJ2-1, with 9 positions matching TRBD1. The V gene's germline CDR1 is SGHRS and CDR2 YFSETQ. Unmatched junction bases numbered 9, after V lost 4 bases and J lost 4 bases. The CDR3 is made up of 16 amino acids.

The V call is TRBV5-4, the J call TRBJ1-1; 7 nucleotides align to TRBD1. Germline lookup yields CDR1 SGHNT and CDR2 YYREEE (reference sequence). This CDR3 has 17 residues. V dropped 1 base and J dropped 0; count of bases not matched to a gene: 9. The DNA of the CDR3 is TGTGCCAGCAGCTTGCACCCAACAGGGGCTATGAACACTGAAGCTTTCTTT. It is translated as CASSLHPTGAMNTEAFF.

The chain recombines TRBV2 with TRBJ1-6, with 9 positions matching TRBD1. Trimming at V came to 7 bases and at J to 11 bases, leaving 12 bases not matched to a gene. Germline CDR1 reads SNHLY; CDR2 reads FYNNEI. This CDR3 is 15 amino acids long. CDR3 bases: TGTGCCAGCAAGGGGAGGACAGGGGAAGGGGCACCCCTCCACTTT. It specifies CASKGRTGEGAPLHF. Drawing the rest from reference TRBV2 and TRBJ1-6, the complete variable domain is EPEVTQTPSHQVTQMGQEVILRCVPISNHLYFYWYRQILGQKVEFLVSFYNNEISEKSEIFDDQFSVERPDGSNFTLKIRSTKLEDSAMYFCASKGRTGEGAPLHFGNGTRLTVT.

As DNA, the CDR3 is TGTGCCAGCAGCCCCCCGGCGGGGGCCCTCCAAGAGACCCAGTACTTC. It codes for CASSPPAGALQETQYF. The chain links TRBV11-2 to TRBJ2-5, with D tentatively TRBD2 (7 bases). The CDR3 runs to 16 residues. Germline-derived CDR1 and CDR2 are SGHAT and FQNNGV. V lost 5 bases and J lost 1, with 17 bases in between.

The J gene is TRBJ1-4, the V gene TRBV7-9; 7 positions agree with TRBD1. V gave up 5 bases and J gave up 5 bases; unmatched junction bases: 5. Germline V gene data show CDR1 as SEHNR and CDR2 as FQNEAQ (reference sequence). The CDR3 has 14 amino acids. The CDR3 DNA reads as TGTGCCAGCAGCACGACAGGGCTAAATGAAAAACTGTTTTTT. This sequence encodes CASSTTGLNEKLFF.

V usage is TRBV28 and J usage is TRBJ2-5, with D tentatively TRBD2 (6 bases). From germline, CDR1 is MDHEN and CDR2 SYDVKM. With 5 bases removed from V and 2 bases from J, the gap between germline ends came to 9 bases. The CDR3 covers 13 residues. The CDR3 DNA reads TGTGCCAGCAGTCAGAGCGGGCAAGAGACCCAGTACTTC. Its protein is CASSQSGQETQYF.

This chain joins TRBV5-1 and TRBJ1-1; D not certain. This CDR3 is 13 amino acids long. Germline loops: CDR1 SGHRS, CDR2 YFSETQ. The V gene lost 0 bases and the J gene lost 3 bases, with 6 bases spanning the gap. CDR3 residues: CASSLAPDTEAFF. The CDR3 region has the DNA TGCGCCAGCAGCTTGGCTCCAGACACTGAAGCTTTCTTT.

The chain employs TRBV24-1 and TRBJ2-2; a possible D gene is TRBD2 (5 bases). V was clipped by 6 bases and J by 6 bases, with 10 bases between them. This CDR3 has 13 amino acids. CDR1 and CDR2 (germline): KGHDR, SFDVKD. CDR3 sequence (DNA): TGTGCCACCAGTTCGGGATGGGCCGGGGAGCTGTTTTTT. This codes for CATSSGWAGELFF.